This T cell receptor beta chain was identified during a study of cytomegalovirus exposure and HLA in healthy donors. Broader study findings: Analysis performed later showed TCR beta chains linked to HLA being more clonally expanded than equally common others. With further analysis later on, most CMV-associated TCR beta chains appeared HLA-restricted.

CDR1 is SGHRS and CDR2 is YFSETQ in the germline V gene. V lost 3 bases, J lost 3 bases, and 8 bases stayed unmatched. This CDR3 spans 17 amino acids. On this clone: The target antigen is unknown.

Researchers ran the PCR with 60 Vbeta and 13 Jbeta primers. Libraries were prepared by immunoSEQ multiplex PCR; TCRdb keeps only in-frame clonotypes and omits some of them. This sample yields 200,000 to 250,000 clones, of which approximately 70% are seen a single time; less than 2% belongs to the top ten. This receptor was taken from a woman aged 30 to 39 in good health and CMV-seronegative. The rearrangement links TRBV5-1 to TRBJ2-1; TRBD2 matches at 11 bases. Sequenced sample: PBMCs. The CDR3 region has the DNA TGCGCCAGCAGCTGGCCCCGAACTAGCGGGAGCTACAATGAGCAGTTCTTC. Translated: CASSWPRTSGSYNEQFF. Based on the CDR3 plus reference TRBV5-1 and TRBJ2-1, the full variable domain is KAGVTQTPRYLIKTRGQQVTLSCSPISGHRSVSWYQQTPGQGLQFLFEYFSETQRNKGNFPGRFSGRQFSNSRSEMNVSTLELGDSALYLCASSWPRTSGSYNEQFFGPGTRLTVL.